The text below deals with one T cell receptor beta chain. Its antigen is undetermined. CDR3 length: 15 amino acids. Trimming took 10 bases from V and 5 from J, leaving 24 bases between them. CDR1 is MNHNY, CDR2 SVGAGI, per germline (reference sequence). This specimen comes from a study of cytomegalovirus exposure and HLA in healthy donors. Study background: The 90 to 150 validation repertoires, a later analysis reported, used the same platform as the 700 or so repertoires from the first cohort.

These donors were members of the roughly 130-subject validation cohort, a group separate from the approximately 700-subject first cohort. Sequencing was performed with immunoSEQ multiplex PCR; in TCRdb, only in-frame clones are kept and a portion is missing. The sample holds roughly 130,000 clones, about four fifths seen once. Whole-study results and caveats: A subsequent analysis found that TCR clusters from the first cohort also tended to co-occur in the 90 to 150 validation repertoires, with around 94% of cluster scores above 0.

The sequence was collected from a woman aged 30 to 39 in good health and CMV-seronegative. The chain has TRBV6-6 and TRBJ2-7, with TRBD1 as a possible D gene (5 bases). Material for sequencing was PBMCs. The CDR3 spells CATYPKNRGAHEQYF. The CDR3 DNA sequence: TGTGCCACTTACCCTAAAAATAGGGGCGCTCACGAGCAGTACTTC.